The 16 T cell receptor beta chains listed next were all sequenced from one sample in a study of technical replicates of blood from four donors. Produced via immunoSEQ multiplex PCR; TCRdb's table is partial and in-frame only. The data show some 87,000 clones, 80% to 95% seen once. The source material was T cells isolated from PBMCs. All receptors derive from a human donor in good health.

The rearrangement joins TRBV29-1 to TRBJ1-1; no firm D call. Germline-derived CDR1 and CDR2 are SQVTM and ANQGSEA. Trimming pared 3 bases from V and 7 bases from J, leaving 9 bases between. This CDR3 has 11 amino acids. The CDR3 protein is CSVERAFEAFF. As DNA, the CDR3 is TGCAGCGTTGAGAGAGCCTTTGAAGCTTTCTTT. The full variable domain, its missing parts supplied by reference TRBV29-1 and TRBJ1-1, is SAVISQKPSRDICQRGTSLTIQCQVDSQVTMMFWYRQQPGQSLTLIATANQGSEATYESGFVIDKFPISRPNLTFSTLTVSNMSPEDSSIYLCSVERAFEAFFGQGTRLTVV.

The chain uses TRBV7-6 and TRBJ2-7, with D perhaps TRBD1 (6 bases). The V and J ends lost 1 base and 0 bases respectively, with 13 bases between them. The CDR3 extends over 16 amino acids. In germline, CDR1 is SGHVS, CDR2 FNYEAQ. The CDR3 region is CASSLGRGISSYEQYF. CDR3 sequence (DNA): TGTGCCAGCAGCTTAGGAAGGGGGATTAGCTCCTACGAGCAGTACTTC.

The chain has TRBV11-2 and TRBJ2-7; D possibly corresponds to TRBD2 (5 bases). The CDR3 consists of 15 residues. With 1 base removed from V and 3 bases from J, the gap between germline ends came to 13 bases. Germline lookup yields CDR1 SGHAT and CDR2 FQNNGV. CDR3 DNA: TGTGCCAGCAGCTTAGGGGCGGGCCAGATCTACGAGCAGTACTTC. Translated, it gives CASSLGAGQIYEQYF.

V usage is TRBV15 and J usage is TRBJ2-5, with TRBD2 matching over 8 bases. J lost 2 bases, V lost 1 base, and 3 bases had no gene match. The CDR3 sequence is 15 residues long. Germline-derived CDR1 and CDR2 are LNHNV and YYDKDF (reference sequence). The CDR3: CATSRVSGAQETQYF. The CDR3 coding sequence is TGTGCCACCAGCAGAGTTAGCGGGGCACAAGAGACCCAGTACTTC.

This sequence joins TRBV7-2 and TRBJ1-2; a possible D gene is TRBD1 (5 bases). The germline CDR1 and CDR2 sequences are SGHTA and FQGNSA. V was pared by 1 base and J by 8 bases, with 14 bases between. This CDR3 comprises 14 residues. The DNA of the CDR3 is TGTGCCAGCAGCTTAGGCGTAACAGGTTGGGGCTACACCTTC. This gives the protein CASSLGVTGWGYTF.

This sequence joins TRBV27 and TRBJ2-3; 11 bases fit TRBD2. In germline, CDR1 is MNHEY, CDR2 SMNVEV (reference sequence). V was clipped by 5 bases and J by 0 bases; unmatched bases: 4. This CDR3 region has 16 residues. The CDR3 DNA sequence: TGTGCCAGCAGTCCTAGGACTAGCGGGAGCACAGATACGCAGTATTTT. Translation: CASSPRTSGSTDTQYF.

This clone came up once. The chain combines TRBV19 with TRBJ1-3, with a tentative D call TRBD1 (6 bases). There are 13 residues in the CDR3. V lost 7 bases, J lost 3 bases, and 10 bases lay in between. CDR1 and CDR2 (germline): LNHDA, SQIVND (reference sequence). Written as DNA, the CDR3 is TGTGCCAGTACCTCGGACAGTGGAAACACCATATATTTT. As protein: CASTSDSGNTIYF.

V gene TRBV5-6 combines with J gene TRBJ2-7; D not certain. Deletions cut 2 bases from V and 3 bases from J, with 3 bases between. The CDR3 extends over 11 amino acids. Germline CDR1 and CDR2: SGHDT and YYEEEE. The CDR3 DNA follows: TGTGCCAGCAGCTTTATCTACGAGCAGTACTTC. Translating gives CASSFIYEQYF.

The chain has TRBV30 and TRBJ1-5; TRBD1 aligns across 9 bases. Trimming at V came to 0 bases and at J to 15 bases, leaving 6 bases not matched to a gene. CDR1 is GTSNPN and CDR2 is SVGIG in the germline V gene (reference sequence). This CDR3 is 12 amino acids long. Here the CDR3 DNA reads TGTGCCTGGAGTGTTGGGACAGGGCCCTCGCATTTT. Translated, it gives CAWSVGTGPSHF.

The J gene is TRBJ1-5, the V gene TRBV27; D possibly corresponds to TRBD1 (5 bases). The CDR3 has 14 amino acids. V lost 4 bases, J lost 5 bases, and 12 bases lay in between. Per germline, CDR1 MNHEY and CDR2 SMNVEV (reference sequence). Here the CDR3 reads CASSWSGWDQPQHF. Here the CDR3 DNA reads TGTGCCAGCAGTTGGTCAGGGTGGGATCAGCCCCAGCATTTT.

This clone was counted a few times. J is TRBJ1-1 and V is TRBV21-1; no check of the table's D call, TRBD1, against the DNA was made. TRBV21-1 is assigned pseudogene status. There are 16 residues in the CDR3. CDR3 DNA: TGTGCCAGCATCAGCACCGAAGGACAGGCGAACACTGAAGCTTTCTTT. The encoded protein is CASISTEGQANTEAFF.

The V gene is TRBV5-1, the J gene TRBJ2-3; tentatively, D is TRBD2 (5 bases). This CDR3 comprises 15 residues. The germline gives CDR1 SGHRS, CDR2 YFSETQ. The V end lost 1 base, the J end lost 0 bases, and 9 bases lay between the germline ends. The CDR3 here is CASSLSGTSTDTQYF. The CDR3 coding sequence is TGCGCCAGCAGCTTGAGCGGAACTAGCACAGATACGCAGTATTTT.

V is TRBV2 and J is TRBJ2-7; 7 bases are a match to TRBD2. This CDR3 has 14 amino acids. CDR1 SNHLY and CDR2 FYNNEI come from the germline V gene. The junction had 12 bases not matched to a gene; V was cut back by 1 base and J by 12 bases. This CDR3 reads CASSEGQRGVTLYF. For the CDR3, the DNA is TGTGCCAGCAGTGAAGGCCAGCGGGGTGTTACGTTGTACTTC.

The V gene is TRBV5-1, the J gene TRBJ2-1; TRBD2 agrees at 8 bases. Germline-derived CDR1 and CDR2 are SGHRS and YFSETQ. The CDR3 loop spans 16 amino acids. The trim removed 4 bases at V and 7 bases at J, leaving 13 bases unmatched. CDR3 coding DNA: TGCGCCAGCAGCGATCCGGGGCAGCGGGAGATGAATGAGCAGTTCTTC. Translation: CASSDPGQREMNEQFF.

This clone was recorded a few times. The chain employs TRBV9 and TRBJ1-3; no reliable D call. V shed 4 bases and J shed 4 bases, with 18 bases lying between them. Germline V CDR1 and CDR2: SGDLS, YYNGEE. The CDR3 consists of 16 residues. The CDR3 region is CASSPRPASQGNTIYF. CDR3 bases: TGTGCCAGCAGCCCCCGTCCCGCCTCACAGGGAAACACCATATATTTT.

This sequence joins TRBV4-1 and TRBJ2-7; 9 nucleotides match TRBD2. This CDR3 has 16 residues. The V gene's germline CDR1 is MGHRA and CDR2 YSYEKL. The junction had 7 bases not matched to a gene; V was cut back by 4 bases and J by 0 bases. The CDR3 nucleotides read TGCGCCAGCAGCCGAAGGGAAGCGGGGGGCTCCTACGAGCAGTACTTC. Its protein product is CASSRREAGGSYEQYF.